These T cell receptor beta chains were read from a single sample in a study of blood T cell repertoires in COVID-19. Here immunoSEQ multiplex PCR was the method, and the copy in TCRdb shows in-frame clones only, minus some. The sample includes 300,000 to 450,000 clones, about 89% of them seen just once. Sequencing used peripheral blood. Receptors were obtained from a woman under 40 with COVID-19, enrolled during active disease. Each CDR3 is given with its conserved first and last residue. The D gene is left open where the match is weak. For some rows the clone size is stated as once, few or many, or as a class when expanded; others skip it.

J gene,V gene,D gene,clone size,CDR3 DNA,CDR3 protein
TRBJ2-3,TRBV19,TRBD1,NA,TGTGCCAGCTCGGGACAGAGCACAGATACGCAGTATTTT,CASSGQSTDTQYF
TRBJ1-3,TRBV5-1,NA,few,TGCGCCAGCAGCTCCGGAGGTCGCGAAAACACCATATATTTT,CASSSGGRENTIYF
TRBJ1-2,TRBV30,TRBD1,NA,TGTGCCTGGAGTCCCTTAGACAGGGGAAGCGGCTACACCTTC,CAWSPLDRGSGYTF
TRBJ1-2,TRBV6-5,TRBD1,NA,TGTGCCAGCAGCCGCACGACAGGGGGCCGAGGCTACACCTTC,CASSRTTGGRGYTF
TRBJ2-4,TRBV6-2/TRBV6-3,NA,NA,TGTGCCAGCAGTTACTCGGCGGACATTCAGTACTTC,CASSYSADIQYF
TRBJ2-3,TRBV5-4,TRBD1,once,TGTGCCAGCAGAGCGACAGGGGGCACAGATACGCAGTATTTT,CASRATGGTDTQYF
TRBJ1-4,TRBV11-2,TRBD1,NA,TGTGCCAGCAGCCCTAGGTCTCCGGGACAGGGGGCTCGGGAAAAACTGTTTTTT,CASSPRSPGQGAREKLFF
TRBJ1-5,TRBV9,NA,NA,TGTGCCAGCAGCGTAGATTCTAAGTCTGGGCGATTCAATCAGCCCCAGCATTTT,CASSVDSKSGRFNQPQHF
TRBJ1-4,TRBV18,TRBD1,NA,TGTGCCAGCTCGCCGACAGGGATGGCTAATGAAAAACTGTTTTTT,CASSPTGMANEKLFF
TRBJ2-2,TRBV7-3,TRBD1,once,TGTGCCAGCAGCTTGATTGGGACAGGGGCCGGGGAGCTGTTTTTT,CASSLIGTGAGELFF
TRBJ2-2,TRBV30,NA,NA,TGTGCCTGGAGCAGCGGGAACACCGGGGAGCTGTTTTTT,CAWSSGNTGELFF
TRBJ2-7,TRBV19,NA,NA,TGTGCCAGTACCATCGGCACTGGAGGAACCTACGAGCAGTACTTC,CASTIGTGGTYEQYF
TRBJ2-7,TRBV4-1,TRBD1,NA,TGCGCCGTCGGGACAGGGATCAACGAGCAGTACTTC,CAVGTGINEQYF
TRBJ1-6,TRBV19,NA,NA,TGTGCCAGTAGTATACGACTCGCTAATTCACCCCTCCACTTT,CASSIRLANSPLHF
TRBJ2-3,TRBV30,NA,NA,TGTGCCTGGAGAATCGGGAGCGGATTCACAGATACGCAGTATTTT,CAWRIGSGFTDTQYF
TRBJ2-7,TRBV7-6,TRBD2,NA,TGTGCCAGCAGCGGCGGCTCGGGACTAGCGGGCCGCTACGAGCAGTACTTC,CASSGGSGLAGRYEQYF
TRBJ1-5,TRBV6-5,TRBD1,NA,TGTGCCAGCAGTACAGGGGGCAATCAGCCCCAGCATTTT,CASSTGGNQPQHF
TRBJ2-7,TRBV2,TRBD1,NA,TGTGCCAGCATCCGAACAGGGGGCAGAACCTACGAGCAGTACTTC,CASIRTGGRTYEQYF
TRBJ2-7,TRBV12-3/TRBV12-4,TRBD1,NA,TGTGCCAGCAGTTTTACAGGGGGCCACGAGCAGTACTTC,CASSFTGGHEQYF
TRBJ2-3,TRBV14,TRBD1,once,TGTGCCAGCAGCCAAGTTGTTAGGGGGCCGAGCACAGATACGCAGTATTTT,CASSQVVRGPSTDTQYF
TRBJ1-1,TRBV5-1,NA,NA,TGCGCCAGCAGCCTTATAGGAGGGAACACTGAAGCTTTCTTT,CASSLIGGNTEAFF
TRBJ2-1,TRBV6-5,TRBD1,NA,TGTGCCAGCAGTTACTCGAGGACAGGGGGGAATGAGCAGTTCTTC,CASSYSRTGGNEQFF
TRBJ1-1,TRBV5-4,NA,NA,TGTGCCAGCAGCTTTATGGGGGGATGGACTGAAGCTTTCTTT,CASSFMGGWTEAFF
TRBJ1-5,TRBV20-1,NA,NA,TGCAGTGCTAGAGTGGGCCAGCCCCAGCATTTT,CSARVGQPQHF
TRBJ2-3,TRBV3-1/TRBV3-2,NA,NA,TGTGCCAGCAGCTCGGGAGAGAGTTTAGATACGCAGTATTTT,CASSSGESLDTQYF
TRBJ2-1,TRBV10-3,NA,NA,TGTGCCATCAGTCCCCCGGCAGCCCTCGGAGACAATGAGCAGTTCTTC,CAISPPAALGDNEQFF
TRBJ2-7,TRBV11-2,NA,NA,TGTGCCAGCGGACCCGGGACTCAATTCCGCGAGCAGTACTTC,CASGPGTQFREQYF
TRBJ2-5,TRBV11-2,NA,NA,TGTGCCAGCAGATCAGGGGCGGAGACCCAGTACTTC,CASRSGAETQYF
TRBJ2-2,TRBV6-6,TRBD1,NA,TGTGCCAGCAGTCCCGGGATGACAGGGGCCTACACGAACACCGGGGAGCTGTTTTTT,CASSPGMTGAYTNTGELFF
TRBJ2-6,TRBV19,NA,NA,TGTGCCAGTAGGACTCTTGACCCATCTGGGGCCAACGTCCTGACTTTC,CASRTLDPSGANVLTF
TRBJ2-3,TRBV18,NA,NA,TGTGCCAGCTCCCGCGGGTCGGAAGATACGCAGTATTTT,CASSRGSEDTQYF
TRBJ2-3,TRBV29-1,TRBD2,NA,TGCAGCGTTGGAGGGCGGGAGGGGCCAGATACGCAGTATTTT,CSVGGREGPDTQYF
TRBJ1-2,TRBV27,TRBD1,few,TGTGCCAGCAGTTCCAGACAGGGGCAGTACTATGGCTACACCTTC,CASSSRQGQYYGYTF
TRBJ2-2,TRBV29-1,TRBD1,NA,TGCAGCGTTTACGGGGACAGCACCGGGGAGCTGTTTTTT,CSVYGDSTGELFF
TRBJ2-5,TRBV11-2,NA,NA,TGTGCCACCCAAATAGGAGAAGAGACCCAGTACTTC,CATQIGEETQYF
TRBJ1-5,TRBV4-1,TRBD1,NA,TGCGCCAGCAGCCGGACGGGACAGAATAGCAATCAGCCCCAGCATTTT,CASSRTGQNSNQPQHF
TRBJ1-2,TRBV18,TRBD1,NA,TGTGCCAGCTCACCAGCCTTTGGACAGGGGTATGGCTACACCTTC,CASSPAFGQGYGYTF